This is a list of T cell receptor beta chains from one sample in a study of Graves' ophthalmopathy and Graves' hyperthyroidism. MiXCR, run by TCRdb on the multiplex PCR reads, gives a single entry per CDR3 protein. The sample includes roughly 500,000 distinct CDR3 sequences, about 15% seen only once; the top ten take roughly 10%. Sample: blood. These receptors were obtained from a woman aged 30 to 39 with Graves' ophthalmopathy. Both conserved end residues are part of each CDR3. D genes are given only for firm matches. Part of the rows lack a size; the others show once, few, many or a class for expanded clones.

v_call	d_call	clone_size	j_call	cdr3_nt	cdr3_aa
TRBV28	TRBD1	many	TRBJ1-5	TGTGCCAGCAGCCCACAGGGGGCGCTTGGTCAGCCCCAGCATTTT	CASSPQGALGQPQHF
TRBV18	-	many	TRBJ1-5	TGTGCCAGCTCACCAGGGTCAGCCAATCAGCCCCAGCATTTT	CASSPGSANQPQHF
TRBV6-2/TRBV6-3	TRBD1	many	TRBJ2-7	TGTGCCAGCAGCACAGGGGCATTCTCCTACGAGCAGTACTTC	CASSTGAFSYEQYF
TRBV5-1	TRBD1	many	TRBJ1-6	TGCGCCAGCAGCTTGGACCCGGACAGGGTCCTGCATAATTCACCCCTCCACTTT	CASSLDPDRVLHNSPLHF
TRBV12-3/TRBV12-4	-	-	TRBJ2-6	TGTGCCAGCACCATCGGTGCTGGGGCCAACGTCCTGACTTTC	CASTIGAGANVLTF
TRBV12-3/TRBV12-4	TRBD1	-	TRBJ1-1	TGTGCCAGCAAGGTCAGGGGGGACACTGAAGCTTTCTTT	CASKVRGDTEAFF
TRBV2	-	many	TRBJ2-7	TGTGCCAGCAGGAAGGAGCGCGCGCAGTACTTC	CASRKERAQYF
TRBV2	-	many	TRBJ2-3	TGTGCCAGCACTCCCGGCGCAGATACGCAGTATTTT	CASTPGADTQYF
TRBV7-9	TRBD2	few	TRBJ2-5	TGTGCCAGCAGCCAGAACCTAGCGGAGGAACAAGAGACCCAGTACTTC	CASSQNLAEEQETQYF
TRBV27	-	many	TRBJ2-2	TGTGCCAGCAGTACCCTCCCGGGCCTAGTTGGTCCCGGGGAGCTGTTTTTT	CASSTLPGLVGPGELFF
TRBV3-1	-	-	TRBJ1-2	TGTGCCAGCAGCCAAGCGATCGGTGTCGGCTACACCTTC	CASSQAIGVGYTF
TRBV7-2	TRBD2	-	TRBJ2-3	TGTGCCAGCAGCTCAGCGGGAGGGGTTACAGATACGCAGTATTTT	CASSSAGGVTDTQYF
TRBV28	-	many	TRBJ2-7	TGTGCCAGCAGTTTCCAGCGGACAGACTACGAGCAGTACTTC	CASSFQRTDYEQYF
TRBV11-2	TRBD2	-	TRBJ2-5	TGTGCCAGCAGCAAGGGGACTAGCGACCTACAGACCCAGTACTTC	CASSKGTSDLQTQYF
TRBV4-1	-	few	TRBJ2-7	TGCGCCAGCAGCCAAGCCAGGGACGTGCCTTACGAGCAGTACTTC	CASSQARDVPYEQYF
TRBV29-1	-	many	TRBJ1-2	TGCAGCGTTTATGAGGACTATGGCTACACCTTC	CSVYEDYGYTF
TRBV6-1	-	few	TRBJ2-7	TGTGCCAGCAGTCCAACCCGGGACACCCGGGGCCACGAGCAGTACTTC	CASSPTRDTRGHEQYF
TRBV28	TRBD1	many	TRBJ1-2	TGTGCCAGCAGTTTCGGCCCAGGGGGGCGCGGAAAGTTTTACTATGGCTACACCTTC	CASSFGPGGRGKFYYGYTF
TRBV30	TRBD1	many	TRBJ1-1	TGTGCAATCGACAGGGGGGCCACTGAAGCTTTCTTT	CAIDRGATEAFF
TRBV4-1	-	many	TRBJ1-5	TGCGCCAGCAGCCAGCAGGTAAATCAGCCCCAGCATTTT	CASSQQVNQPQHF
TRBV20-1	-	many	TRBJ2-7	TGCAGTGCTAGAGCGCGGGACCGGAGCTCCTACGAGCAGTACTTC	CSARARDRSSYEQYF
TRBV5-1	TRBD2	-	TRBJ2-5	TGCGCCAGCAGCGTGACTAGCGGGGGGAACCAAGAGACCCAGTACTTC	CASSVTSGGNQETQYF
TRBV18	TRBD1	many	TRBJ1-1	TGTGCCAGCTCACCACGGACAGGGGAGGAAACTGAAGCTTTCTTT	CASSPRTGEETEAFF
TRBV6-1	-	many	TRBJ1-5	TGTGCCAGCAGTGGGCGCAGGAATCAGCCCCAGCATTTT	CASSGRRNQPQHF
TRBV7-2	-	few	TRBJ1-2	TGTGCCAGCAGCCTCTTAAGGGGCTATGGCTACACCTTC	CASSLLRGYGYTF
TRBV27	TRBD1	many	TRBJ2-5	TGTGCCAGCAGTCCCCCGGCCGGGACAGGGGGCAGGGAGACCCAGTACTTC	CASSPPAGTGGRETQYF
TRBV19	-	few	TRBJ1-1	TGTGCCAGTAGTAAGTCAGGGACTTCGAACACTGAAGCTTTCTTT	CASSKSGTSNTEAFF
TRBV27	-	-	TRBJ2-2	TGTGCCAGCAGTTTGTGGGCAGGGCAAAACACCGGGGAGCTGTTTTTT	CASSLWAGQNTGELFF
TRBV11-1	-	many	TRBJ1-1	TGTGCCAGCAGCTCCGCCAAAAAATTCGACGGGAATGAAGCTTTCTTT	CASSSAKKFDGNEAFF
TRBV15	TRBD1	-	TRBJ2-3	TGTGCCACCAGCAGAGATTATTTCCGAGGACAGGGTCGAGATACGCAGTATTTT	CATSRDYFRGQGRDTQYF
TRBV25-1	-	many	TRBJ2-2	TGTGCCAGCAGTGAATATGAAGCCCCTAACACCGGGGAGCTGTTTTTT	CASSEYEAPNTGELFF
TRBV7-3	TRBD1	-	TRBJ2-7	TGTGCCAGCAGCTTAATGGGACAGGGGGCCTTCGAGCAGTACTTC	CASSLMGQGAFEQYF
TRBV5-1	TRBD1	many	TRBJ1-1	TGCGCCAGCAGCAAACAACAGGGGGTCGGGTATCCTGAAGCTTTCTTT	CASSKQQGVGYPEAFF
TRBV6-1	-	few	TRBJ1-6	TGTGCCAGCAGTCCCGGGACACAACTTAAGGGGTCACCCCTCCACTTT	CASSPGTQLKGSPLHF
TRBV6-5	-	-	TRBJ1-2	-	CASILGGTGNGYTF
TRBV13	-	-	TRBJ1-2	TGTGCCAGCAGATTGGGGGGGGGCATTTATGGCTACACCTTC	CASRLGGGIYGYTF
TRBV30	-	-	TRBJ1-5	TGTGCCTGGAGCGAGGACCATTATCAGCCCCAGCATTTT	CAWSEDHYQPQHF
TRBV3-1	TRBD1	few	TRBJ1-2	TGTGCCAGCAGCCCGCAGGGGGGGAACTATGGCTACACCTTC	CASSPQGGNYGYTF
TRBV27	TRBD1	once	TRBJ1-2	TGTGCCAGCAGTCCACACCCAGGGGGCCGCGCATTTGGCTACACCTTC	CASSPHPGGRAFGYTF
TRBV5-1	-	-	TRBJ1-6	TGCGCCAGCAGCTTGGGACAAACTCTTAATTCACCCCTCCACTTT	CASSLGQTLNSPLHF
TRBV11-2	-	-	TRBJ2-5	TGTGCCAGCAGCTTGGGCACAGGGCCACAAGAGACCCAGTACTTC	CASSLGTGPQETQYF
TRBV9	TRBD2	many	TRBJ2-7	TGTGCCAGCAGCACTAGCGGGAGGGCCAAGAGCGAGCAGTACTTC	CASSTSGRAKSEQYF
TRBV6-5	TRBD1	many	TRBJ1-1	TGTGCCAGTAGACCGGGACAGGGAGAAGCTTTCTTT	CASRPGQGEAFF
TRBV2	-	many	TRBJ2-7	TGTGCCAGCAGTGATCCCCTGCGGGGTTGGTACGAGCAGTACTTC	CASSDPLRGWYEQYF
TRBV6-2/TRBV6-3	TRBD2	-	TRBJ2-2	TGTGCCAGCAGTTACATCACTAGCGGGGGGACCACCGGGGAGCTGTTTTTT	CASSYITSGGTTGELFF
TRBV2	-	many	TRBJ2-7	TGTGCCAGCAACTCCCGCAGGGTGGACGAGCAGTACTTC	CASNSRRVDEQYF
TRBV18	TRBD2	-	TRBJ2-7	TGTGCCAGCTCACCGACTAGCACCTCCTACGAGCAGTACTTC	CASSPTSTSYEQYF
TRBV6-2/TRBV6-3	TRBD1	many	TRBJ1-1	TGTGCCAGCCATATCTCCGGGACAGGGGGCACTGAAGCTTTCTTT	CASHISGTGGTEAFF
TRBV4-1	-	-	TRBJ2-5	TGCGCCAGCAGCCAGCCGTCGGGGAGACCGTCCCACCAAGAGACCCAGTACTTC	CASSQPSGRPSHQETQYF
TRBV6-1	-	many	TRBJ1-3	TGTGCCAGCAGGCTACCGATGGGTACGGGAAACACCATATATTTT	CASRLPMGTGNTIYF
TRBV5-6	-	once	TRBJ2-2	TGTGCCAGCAGCTTGGATGGGACCCTTACCCGGGAGCTGTTTTTT	CASSLDGTLTRELFF
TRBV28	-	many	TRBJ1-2	TGTGCCAGCAGTCCAGGGGTTGACTATGGCTACACCTTC	CASSPGVDYGYTF
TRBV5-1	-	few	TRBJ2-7	TGCGCCAGCAGCTTGGCAACGGGGTGGGAGCAGTACTTC	CASSLATGWEQYF
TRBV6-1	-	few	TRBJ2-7	TGTGCCAGCAGAACCCTAAACAGCCGGGTAGGGGCTTACGAGCAGTACTTC	CASRTLNSRVGAYEQYF
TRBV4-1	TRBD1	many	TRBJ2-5	TGCGCCAGCAGCCAAGTTGGGACAGGGAAGACCCAGTACTTC	CASSQVGTGKTQYF
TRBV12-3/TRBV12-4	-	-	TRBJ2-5	TGTGCCAGCAGCCGTTCCGTGGGAGAGGTTCAAGAGACCCTGTACTTC	CASSRSVGEVQETLYF
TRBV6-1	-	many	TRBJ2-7	TGTGCCAGCAGTGGGAGAGTAGATTCTTACGAGCAGTACTTC	CASSGRVDSYEQYF
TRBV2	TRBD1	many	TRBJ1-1	TGTGCCAGCAGCTATTTCGGACAGGTCCAGAACACTGAAGCTTTCTTT	CASSYFGQVQNTEAFF
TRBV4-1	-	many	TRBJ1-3	TGCGCCAGCAGCCAAGTTACAGGGAGCTCTGGAAACACCATATATTTT	CASSQVTGSSGNTIYF
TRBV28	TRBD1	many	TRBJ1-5	TGTGCCAGCAGTCCCCGGACAGGACCTAGCAATCAGCCCCAGCATTTT	CASSPRTGPSNQPQHF